The 6 T cell receptor beta chains listed next were all sequenced from one sample in a study of T-cell memory formation after mild COVID-19. TCRdb reanalysed the 5' RACE reads using MiXCR and keeps one entry per CDR3 protein. Counted here are 350,000 to 500,000 distinct CDR3 sequences, around 20% occurring once; the ten biggest clones make up roughly 8.4%. The sample taken for sequencing was PBMCs or a T cell subset sorted from them (not recorded which). These receptors were obtained from an adult woman who had mild COVID-19 (a few samples of this study predate the infection). Cell type and time point are not known.

This clonotype was seen a few times. This sequence joins TRBV12-3 or TRBV12-4 and TRBJ1-2; 8 positions agree with TRBD1. This CDR3 has 15 amino acids. V lost 6 bases and J lost 1; bases outside the gene matches: 7. CDR3 loop: CASSYGQGNNYGYTF. The CDR3 region has the DNA TGTGCCAGCAGCTACGGACAGGGCAATAACTATGGCTACACCTTC.

J is TRBJ1-3 and V is TRBV12-3 or TRBV12-4; D remains unclear. The CDR3 runs to 16 residues. The V gene lost 5 bases and the J gene lost 4 bases, with 18 bases spanning the gap. CDR3 sequence: CASSERVSIIGNTIYF. Here the CDR3 DNA reads TGTGCCAGCAGTGAGAGGGTCTCGATTATCGGAAACACCATATATTTT.

This clonotype was counted many times. V usage is TRBV4-1 and J usage is TRBJ1-2; maybe TRBD1 (6 bases). Per germline, CDR1 MGHRA and CDR2 YSYEKL. The CDR3 extends over 16 amino acids. The V end lost 0 bases, the J end lost 4 bases, and 15 bases lay between the germline ends. The CDR3 protein is CASSQDKGRGGYGYTF. The CDR3 DNA reads as TGCGCCAGCAGCCAAGATAAGGGCAGAGGGGGCTATGGCTACACCTTC.

This clonotype was detected only a few times. The genes are TRBV12-3 or TRBV12-4 and TRBJ1-2; TRBD1 is a possible D gene (5 bases). The CDR3 extends over 14 amino acids. V lost 0 bases and J lost 4, with 9 bases in between. The CDR3 sequence: CASSLAGVVYGYTF. The CDR3 DNA is TGTGCCAGCAGTTTAGCGGGGGTGGTCTATGGCTACACCTTC.

This clonotype was seen a few times. The J gene is TRBJ2-3, the V gene TRBV7-3, with TRBD2 matching 12 bases. V trimming: 4 bases; J trimming: 1 base; junction bases outside the gene matches: 0. This CDR3 has 15 amino acids. Germline values: CDR1 SGHTA, CDR2 FQGTGA. CDR3: CASSWTSGGTDTQYF. CDR3 bases: TGTGCCAGCAGCTGGACTAGCGGGGGCACAGATACGCAGTATTTT.

The J gene is TRBJ2-5, the V gene TRBV6-1, with D perhaps matching TRBD1 (6 bases). V was shortened by 7 bases and J by 3 bases, with 12 bases between the two germline ends. Germline loops: CDR1 MNHNS, CDR2 SASEGT. This CDR3 is built from 13 residues. The CDR3 here is CASNLQGKETQYF. In DNA, the CDR3 is TGTGCCAGCAATCTCCAGGGGAAAGAGACCCAGTACTTC.